Reported below is one T cell receptor beta chain. Antigen: not known. These data belong to a study of OX40 agonist ivuxolimab in advanced cancers. The overall study: Patients were given ivuxolimab, an antibody that agonizes OX40 (CD134). Six ivuxolimab dose levels, 0.01 to 10 mg/kg, were given intravenously every 2 weeks. The eligibility criteria allowed prior anti-PD-1, anti-PD-L1 or anti-CTLA-4 therapy, and under 50% had some.

The study's findings and limits: Averaged across samples, CD8+ T cells carried more expanded clones than CD4+ did.

The method was immunoSEQ multiplex PCR; TCRdb's version includes in-frame clones alone and lacks a portion of them. The sample has around 64,000 clones, almost 85% seen once. In germline, CDR1 is MNHEY, CDR2 SMNVEV (reference sequence). The length of the CDR3 is 15 residues. Trimming cost V 7 bases and J 6 bases; bases outside gene matches: 11. The sequence derives from an adult with an advanced solid tumor such as melanoma, head and neck, liver or kidney cancer. The chain links TRBV27 to TRBJ2-3; 9 positions match TRBD2. The sequencing here drew on CD4+ or CD8+ T cells sorted from blood, taken in a trial of the OX40 agonist ivuxolimab. CDR3 sequence reads: CASIPLAGEPDTQYF. CDR3 sequence (DNA): TGTGCCAGCATTCCTTTAGCGGGAGAGCCTGATACGCAGTATTTT.